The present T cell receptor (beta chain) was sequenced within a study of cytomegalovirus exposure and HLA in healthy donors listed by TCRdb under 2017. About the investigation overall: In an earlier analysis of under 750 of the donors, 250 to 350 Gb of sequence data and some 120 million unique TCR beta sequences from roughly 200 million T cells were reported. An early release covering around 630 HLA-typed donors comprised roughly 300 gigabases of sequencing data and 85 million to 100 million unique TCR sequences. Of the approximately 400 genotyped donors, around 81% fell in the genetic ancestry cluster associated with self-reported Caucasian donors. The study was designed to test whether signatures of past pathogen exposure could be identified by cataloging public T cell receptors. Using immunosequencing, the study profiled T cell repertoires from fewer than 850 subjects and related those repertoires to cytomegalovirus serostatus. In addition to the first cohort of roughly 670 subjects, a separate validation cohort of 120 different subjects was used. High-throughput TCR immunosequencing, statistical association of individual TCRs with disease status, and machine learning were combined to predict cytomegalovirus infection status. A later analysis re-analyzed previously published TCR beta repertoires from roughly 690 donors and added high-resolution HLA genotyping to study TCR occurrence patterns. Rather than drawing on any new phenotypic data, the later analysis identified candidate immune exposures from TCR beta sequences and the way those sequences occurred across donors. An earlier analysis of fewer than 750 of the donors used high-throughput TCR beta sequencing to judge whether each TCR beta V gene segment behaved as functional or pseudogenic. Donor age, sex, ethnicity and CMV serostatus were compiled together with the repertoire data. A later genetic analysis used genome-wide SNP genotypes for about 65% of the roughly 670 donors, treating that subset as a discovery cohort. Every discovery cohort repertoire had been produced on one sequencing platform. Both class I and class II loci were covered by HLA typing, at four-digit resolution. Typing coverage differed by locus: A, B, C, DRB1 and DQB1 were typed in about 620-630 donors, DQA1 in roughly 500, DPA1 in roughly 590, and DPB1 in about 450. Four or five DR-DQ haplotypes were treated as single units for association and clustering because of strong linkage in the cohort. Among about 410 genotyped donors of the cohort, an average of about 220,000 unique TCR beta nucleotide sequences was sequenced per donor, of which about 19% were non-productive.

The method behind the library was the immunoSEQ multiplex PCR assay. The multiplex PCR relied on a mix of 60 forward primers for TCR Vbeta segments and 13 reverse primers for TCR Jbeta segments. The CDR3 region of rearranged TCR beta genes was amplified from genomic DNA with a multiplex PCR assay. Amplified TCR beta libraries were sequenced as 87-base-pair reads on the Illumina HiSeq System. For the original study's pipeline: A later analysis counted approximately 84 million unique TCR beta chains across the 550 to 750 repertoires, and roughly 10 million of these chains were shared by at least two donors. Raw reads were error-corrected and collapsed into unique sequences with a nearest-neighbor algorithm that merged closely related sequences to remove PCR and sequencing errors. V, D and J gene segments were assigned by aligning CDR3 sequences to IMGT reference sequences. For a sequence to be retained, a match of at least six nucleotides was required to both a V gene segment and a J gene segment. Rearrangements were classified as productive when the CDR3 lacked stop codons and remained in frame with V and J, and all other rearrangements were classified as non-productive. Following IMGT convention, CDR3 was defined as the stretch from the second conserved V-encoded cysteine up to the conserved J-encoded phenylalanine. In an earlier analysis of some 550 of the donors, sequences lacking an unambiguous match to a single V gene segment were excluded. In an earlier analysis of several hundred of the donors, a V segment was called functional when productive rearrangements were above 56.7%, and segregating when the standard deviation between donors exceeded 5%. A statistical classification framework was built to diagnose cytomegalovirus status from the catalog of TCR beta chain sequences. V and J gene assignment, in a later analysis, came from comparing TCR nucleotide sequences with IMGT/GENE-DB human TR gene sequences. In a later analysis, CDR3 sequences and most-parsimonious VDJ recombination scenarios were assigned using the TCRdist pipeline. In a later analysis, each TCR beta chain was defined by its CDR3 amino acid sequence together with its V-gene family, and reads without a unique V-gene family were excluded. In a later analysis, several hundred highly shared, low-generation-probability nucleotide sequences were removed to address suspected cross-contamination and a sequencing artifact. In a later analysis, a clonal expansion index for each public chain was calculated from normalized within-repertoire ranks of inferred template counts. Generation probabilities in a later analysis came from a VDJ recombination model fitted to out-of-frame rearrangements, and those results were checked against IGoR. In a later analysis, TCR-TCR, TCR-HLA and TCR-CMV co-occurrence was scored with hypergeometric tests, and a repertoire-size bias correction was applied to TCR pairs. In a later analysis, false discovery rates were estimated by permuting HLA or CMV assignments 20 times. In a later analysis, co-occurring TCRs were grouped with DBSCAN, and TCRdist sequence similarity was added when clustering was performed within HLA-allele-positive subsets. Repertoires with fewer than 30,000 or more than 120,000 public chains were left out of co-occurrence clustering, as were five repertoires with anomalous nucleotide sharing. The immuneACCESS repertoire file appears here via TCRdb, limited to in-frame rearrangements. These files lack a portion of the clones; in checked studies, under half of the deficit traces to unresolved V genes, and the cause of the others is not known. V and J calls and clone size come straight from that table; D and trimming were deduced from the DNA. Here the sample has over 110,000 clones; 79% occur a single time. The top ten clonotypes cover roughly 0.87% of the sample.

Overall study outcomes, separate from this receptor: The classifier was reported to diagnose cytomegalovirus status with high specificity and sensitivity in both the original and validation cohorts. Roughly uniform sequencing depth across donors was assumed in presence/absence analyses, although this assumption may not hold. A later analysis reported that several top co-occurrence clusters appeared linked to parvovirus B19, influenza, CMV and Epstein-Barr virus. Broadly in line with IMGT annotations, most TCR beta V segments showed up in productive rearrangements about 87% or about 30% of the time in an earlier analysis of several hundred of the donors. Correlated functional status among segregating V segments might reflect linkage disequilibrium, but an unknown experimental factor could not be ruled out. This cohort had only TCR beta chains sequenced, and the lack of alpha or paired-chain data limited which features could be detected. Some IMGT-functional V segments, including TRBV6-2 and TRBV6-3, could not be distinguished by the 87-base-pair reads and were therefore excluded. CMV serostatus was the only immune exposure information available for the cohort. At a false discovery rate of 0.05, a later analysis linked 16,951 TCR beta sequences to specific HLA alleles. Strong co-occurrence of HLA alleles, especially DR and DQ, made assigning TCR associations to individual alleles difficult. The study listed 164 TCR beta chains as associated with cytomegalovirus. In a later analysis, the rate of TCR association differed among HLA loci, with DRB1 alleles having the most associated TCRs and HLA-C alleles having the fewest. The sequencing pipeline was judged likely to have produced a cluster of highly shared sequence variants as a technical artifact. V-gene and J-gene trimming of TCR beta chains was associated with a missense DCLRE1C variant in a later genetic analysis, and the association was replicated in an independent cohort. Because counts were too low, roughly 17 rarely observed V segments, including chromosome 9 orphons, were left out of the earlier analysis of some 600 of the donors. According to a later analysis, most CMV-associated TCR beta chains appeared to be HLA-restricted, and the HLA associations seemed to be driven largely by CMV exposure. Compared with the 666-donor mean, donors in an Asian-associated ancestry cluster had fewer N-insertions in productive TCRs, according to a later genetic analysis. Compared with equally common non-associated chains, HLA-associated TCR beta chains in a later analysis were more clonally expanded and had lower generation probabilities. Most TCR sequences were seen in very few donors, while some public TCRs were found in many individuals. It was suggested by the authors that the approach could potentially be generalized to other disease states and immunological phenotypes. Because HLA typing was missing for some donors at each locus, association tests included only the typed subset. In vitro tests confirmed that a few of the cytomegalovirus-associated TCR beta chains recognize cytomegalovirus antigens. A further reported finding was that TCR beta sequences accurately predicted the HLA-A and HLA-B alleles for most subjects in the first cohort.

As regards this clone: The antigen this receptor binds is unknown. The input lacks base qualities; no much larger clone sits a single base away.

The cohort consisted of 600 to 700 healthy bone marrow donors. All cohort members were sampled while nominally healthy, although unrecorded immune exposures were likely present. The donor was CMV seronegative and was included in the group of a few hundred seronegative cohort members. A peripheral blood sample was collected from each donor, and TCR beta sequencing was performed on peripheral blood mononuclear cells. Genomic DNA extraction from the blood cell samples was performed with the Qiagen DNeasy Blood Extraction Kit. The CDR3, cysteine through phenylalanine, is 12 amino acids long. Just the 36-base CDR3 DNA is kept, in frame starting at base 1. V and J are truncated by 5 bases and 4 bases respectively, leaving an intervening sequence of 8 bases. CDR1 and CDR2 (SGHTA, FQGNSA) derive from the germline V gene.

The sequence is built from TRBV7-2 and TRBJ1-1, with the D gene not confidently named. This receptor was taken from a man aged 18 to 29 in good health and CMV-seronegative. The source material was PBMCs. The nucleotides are TGTGCCAGCAGCCCCCGCGTCACTGAAGCTTTCTTT. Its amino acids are CASSPRVTEAFF.